The 17 T cell receptor beta chains below all came from one sample that was sequenced in a study of cytotoxic CD8 clonotypes in ibrutinib-treated CLL (dated by TCRdb to the early 2020s). Libraries were built with the immunoSEQ multiplex PCR assay. As stored in TCRdb, this immuneACCESS dataset retains in-frame rearrangements with V and J assigned. A fraction of the clones does not appear; measured against another copy, unresolved V genes explain less than half of the discrepancy, and the remainder lacks a known reason. This sample gives around 330,000 clones in total; roughly 70% of them show up just once. The top ten constitute around 6.5% of the sample. The starting material was PBMCs, obtained after 36 months of ibrutinib treatment. The receptors originated from a human donor with chronic lymphocytic leukemia.

The table lists this clone with a few counts. V and J are TRBV16 and TRBJ1-5; D call uncertain. The CDR3 totals 15 residues. Germline CDR1 is KGHSY and CDR2 is FQNENV. The V end lost 3 bases, the J end lost 5 bases, and 14 bases lay between the germline ends. CDR3: CASSHGIGRDQPQHF. The CDR3 coding sequence is TGTGCCAGCAGCCACGGGATAGGTCGCGATCAGCCCCAGCATTTT.

This clone showed up just a few times. V and J are TRBV5-1 and TRBJ2-3; weak D call: TRBD2 (5 bases). The V end was cut by 3 bases, the J end by 2 bases, with 10 bases between. Per germline, CDR1 SGHRS and CDR2 YFSETQ. CDR3 size: 14 residues. CDR3 sequence (DNA): TGCGCCAGCAGCTCCAGCGGCCCCACAGATACGCAGTATTTT. Translation gives CASSSSGPTDTQYF.

The chain carries TRBV2 and TRBJ2-7; D not resolved. Germline CDR1 SNHLY, CDR2 FYNNEI. The V gene lost 7 bases and the J gene lost 1 base, with 8 bases spanning the gap. The CDR3 is 12 amino acids. CDR3 in amino acids: CASKRASYEQYF. DNA of the CDR3: TGTGCCAGCAAGAGAGCTTCCTACGAGCAGTACTTC. Using reference TRBV2 and TRBJ2-7 for the parts outside the CDR3, the full variable domain is EPEVTQTPSHQVTQMGQEVILRCVPISNHLYFYWYRQILGQKVEFLVSFYNNEISEKSEIFDDQFSVERPDGSNFTLKIRSTKLEDSAMYFCASKRASYEQYFGPGTRLTVT.

The CDR3 DNA follows: TGTGCCAGCAGTTACAGCGGCCGACCGGGGGAGCAGTACTTC. This translates into CASSYSGRPGEQYF. The V call is TRBV6-5, the J call TRBJ2-7; tentatively, D is TRBD2 (5 bases). The CDR3 has 14 residues. V dropped 2 bases and J dropped 7 bases, with 15 bases sitting between them. The germline CDR1 and CDR2 sequences are MNHEY and SVGAGI.

V is TRBV27 and J is TRBJ2-5, with D unresolved. Trimming cost V 5 bases and J 2 bases, with 12 bases left between them. The CDR3 is made up of 14 amino acids. The germline V gene has CDR1 MNHEY and CDR2 SMNVEV (reference sequence). The CDR3, as DNA: TGTGCCAGCAGTCCCAACCGGCTACAAGAGACCCAGTACTTC. The encoded protein is CASSPNRLQETQYF.

The chain couples TRBV11-3 to TRBJ2-1; maybe TRBD2 (5 bases). The CDR3 totals 17 residues. Germline V CDR1 and CDR2: SGHNT, YENEEA. The ends were cut back, 2 bases at V and 0 bases at J, with 14 bases in the middle. In DNA form, the CDR3 reads TGTGCCAGCAGCTTACGGGGAGCGAGCAGCTCCTACAATGAGCAGTTCTTC. As protein: CASSLRGASSSYNEQFF.

This clone was seen once. The V and J genes are TRBV7-9 and TRBJ2-3, with 7 bases identical to TRBD2. The V and J ends lost 1 base and 4 bases, in that order; junction bases with no gene match: 14. CDR3 size: 18 residues. CDR1 is SEHNR and CDR2 is FQNEAQ in the germline V gene (reference sequence). DNA of the CDR3: TGTGCCAGCAGCTTAGGGACGTACGGCGGGAGAGCCCCAGATACGCAGTATTTT. Translating it yields CASSLGTYGGRAPDTQYF.

The CDR3 sequence: CASSFKFGELFF. Written as DNA, the CDR3 is TGTGCCAGCAGTTTTAAGTTCGGGGAGCTGTTTTTT. This chain links TRBV27 with TRBJ2-2, with no clear D. V lost 3 bases to trimming and J lost 7 bases, with 6 bases between them. Per germline, CDR1 MNHEY and CDR2 SMNVEV (reference sequence). The CDR3 totals 12 residues.

The chain links TRBV7-2 to TRBJ2-3, with D perhaps matching TRBD1 (5 bases). Germline V gene lookup returns CDR1 SGHTA and CDR2 FQGNSA. V lost 6 bases and J lost 3, with 10 bases in between. The CDR3 extends over 13 amino acids. The DNA for the CDR3 is TGTGCCAGCAGACAAAGACAGACAGATACGCAGTATTTT. This gives the protein CASRQRQTDTQYF.

The chain is built from TRBV7-3 and TRBJ1-6, with TRBD1 identical over 9 bases. The CDR3 contains 17 residues. Trimming took 5 bases from V and 4 from J; bases not matched to a gene: 9. The germline gives CDR1 SGHTA, CDR2 FQGTGA. The CDR3 region has the DNA TGTGCCAGCAGCCACCGGACAGGGGCCCCATATAATTCACCCCTCCACTTT. Its protein is CASSHRTGAPYNSPLHF.

The chain joins TRBV7-9 to TRBJ1-4; D unclear. CDR3 length: 14 amino acids. V was trimmed by 5 bases and J by 0 bases, leaving 7 bases between them. Looked up from germline, CDR1 is SEHNR and CDR2 is FQNEAQ (reference sequence). Here the CDR3 reads CASSRIATNEKLFF. CDR3 DNA sequence: TGTGCCAGCAGCCGCATTGCAACTAATGAAAAACTGTTTTTT. Full variable domain (rest looked up from reference TRBV7-9 and TRBJ1-4): DTGVSQNPRHKITKRGQNVTFRCDPISEHNRLYWYRQTLGQGPEFLTYFQNEAQLEKSRLLSDRFSAERPKGSFSTLEIQRTEQGDSAMYLCASSRIATNEKLFFGSGTQLSVL.

The CDR3 sequence: CASSLIRVGNEQFF. CDR3 coding DNA: TGTGCCAGCAGCTTAATACGCGTGGGGAATGAGCAGTTCTTC. The rearrangement uses TRBV7-2 and TRBJ2-1; D not certain. CDR1 and CDR2 (germline): SGHTA, FQGNSA. There are 14 residues in the CDR3. Trimming shortened V by 2 bases and J by 7 bases, and 12 bases separated the two germline ends.

V usage is TRBV15 and J usage is TRBJ2-7, with D possibly TRBD1 on 7 matching bases. Trimming removed 4 bases from V and 6 bases from J, with 13 bases in between. Germline CDR1 is LNHNV and CDR2 is YYDKDF (reference sequence). The CDR3 totals 13 residues. CDR3 sequence reads: CATSNRQGGEQYF. The CDR3 nucleotides are TGTGCCACCAGCAATAGACAGGGAGGCGAGCAGTACTTC.

V usage is TRBV6-5 and J usage is TRBJ1-2; weak D call: TRBD1 (6 bases). The V gene lost 2 bases and the J gene lost 3 bases, with 13 bases spanning the gap. Per the germline V gene, CDR1 is MNHEY and CDR2 is SVGAGI. CDR3 length equals 15 residues. The CDR3 spells CASSYRMDSYYGYTF. The CDR3 DNA is TGTGCCAGCAGTTACCGGATGGACAGCTACTATGGCTACACCTTC.

The J gene is TRBJ2-3, the V gene TRBV5-1; D perhaps matches TRBD1 (6 bases). The germline V gene has CDR1 SGHRS and CDR2 YFSETQ. The CDR3 sequence is 15 residues long. Trimming removed 2 bases at V and 0 bases at J, with 10 bases between. CDR3: CASSLNRDSTDTQYF. The CDR3 DNA reads as TGCGCCAGCAGCTTAAACAGGGATAGCACAGATACGCAGTATTTT.

The chain carries TRBV11-2 and TRBJ1-2; no clear D. With 2 bases removed from V and 4 bases from J, the gap between germline ends came to 11 bases. Germline CDR1 SGHAT, CDR2 FQNNGV. The CDR3 is 14 amino acids. CDR3 in DNA: TGTGCCAGCAGCTTAATTGGATCTCTCTATGGCTACACCTTC. Protein sequence: CASSLIGSLYGYTF.

The chain couples TRBV4-2 to TRBJ2-5, with 8 bases fitting TRBD2. CDR1 is LGHNA and CDR2 is YNFKEQ in the germline V gene. Losses at the gene ends were 1 base for V and 5 bases for J; bases not matched to a gene: 9. This CDR3 spans 16 amino acids. The CDR3 loop reads CASSQVASGGRETQYF. CDR3 DNA: TGTGCCAGCAGCCAAGTCGCCAGCGGGGGAAGGGAGACCCAGTACTTC.